The 6 T cell receptor beta chains reported below all come from one sample, sequenced in a study of blood T cell repertoires in COVID-19. TCRdb's copy holds only in-frame clones and misses some; the assay was immunoSEQ multiplex PCR. The sample has some 200,000 clones, around 83% seen once. The sequenced sample consisted of peripheral blood. The source of these receptors is a man over 45 with active or convalescent COVID-19.

This chain connects TRBV9 to TRBJ2-5, with TRBD1 matching 7 bases. The CDR3 sequence is 13 residues long. After removal of 4 bases from V and 5 bases from J, the junction contained 5 bases not matched to a gene. Germline-derived CDR1 and CDR2 are SGDLS and YYNGEE. In DNA, the CDR3 is TGTGCCAGCAGCTACAGGGGTGGGGAGACCCAGTACTTC. Residues: CASSYRGGETQYF. Supplemented by reference TRBV9 and TRBJ2-5, the full variable domain reads DSGVTQTPKHLITATGQRVTLRCSPRSGDLSVYWYQQSLDQGLQFLIQYYNGEERAKGNILERFSAQQFPDLHSELNLSSLELGDSALYFCASSYRGGETQYFGPGTRLLVL.

The rearrangement joins TRBV5-1 to TRBJ2-2; TRBD1 matches 8 bases. Germline loops: CDR1 SGHRS, CDR2 YFSETQ. The CDR3 runs 14 residues. Trimming took 4 bases from V and 7 from J; bases not matched to a gene: 6. The DNA of the CDR3 is TGCGCCAGCAGCCCGACAGGGGCTGGCGGGGAGCTGTTTTTT. Protein product: CASSPTGAGGELFF.

CDR3 nucleotides: TGTGCCAGCAGCACCCGACTAGCGGGTCCCACCTACGAGCAGTACGTC. It translates to CASSTRLAGPTYEQYV. This rearrangement joins TRBV13 to TRBJ2-7; 10 positions agree with TRBD2. Germline assignment: CDR1 PRHDT and CDR2 FYEKMQ (reference sequence). The junction had 9 bases not matched to a gene; V was cut back by 5 bases and J by 2 bases. The CDR3 loop spans 16 amino acids.

The J gene is TRBJ1-2, the V gene TRBV18, with TRBD1 as a possible D gene (5 bases). Germline V lookup: CDR1 KGHSH, CDR2 LQKENI. There are 13 residues in the CDR3. V dropped 5 bases and J dropped 5 bases, with 12 bases sitting between them. CDR3 region: CASSSTPGYGYTF. CDR3 sequence (DNA): TGTGCCAGCTCATCAACCCCAGGGTATGGCTACACCTTC.

The J gene is TRBJ1-1, the V gene TRBV18; 8 bases line up with TRBD1. The germline CDR1 and CDR2 sequences are KGHSH and LQKENI. This CDR3 region has 16 residues. V was pared by 0 bases and J by 4 bases, with 7 bases of the junction left unmatched. The CDR3 DNA follows: TGTGCCAGCTCACCACCTAGTCGGACAGGGCCCACTGAAGCTTTCTTT. It encodes CASSPPSRTGPTEAFF.

The J gene is TRBJ1-2, the V gene TRBV5-1, with a weak D call TRBD1 (5 bases). The V end was cut by 4 bases, the J end by 8 bases, with 21 bases between. Germline lookup yields CDR1 SGHRS and CDR2 YFSETQ. The CDR3 extends over 15 amino acids. The CDR3 is CASSRGLVGDGGYTF. In DNA, the CDR3 is TGCGCCAGCAGCAGGGGCCTTGTTGGGGATGGGGGCTACACCTTC.